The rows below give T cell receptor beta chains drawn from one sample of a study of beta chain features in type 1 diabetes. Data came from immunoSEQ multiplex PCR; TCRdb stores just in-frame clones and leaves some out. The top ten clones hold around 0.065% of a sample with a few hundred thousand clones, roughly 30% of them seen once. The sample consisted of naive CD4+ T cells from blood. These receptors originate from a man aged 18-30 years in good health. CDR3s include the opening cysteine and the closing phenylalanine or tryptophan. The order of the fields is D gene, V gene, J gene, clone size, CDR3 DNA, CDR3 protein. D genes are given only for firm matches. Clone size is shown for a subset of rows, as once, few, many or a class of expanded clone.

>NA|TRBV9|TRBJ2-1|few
TGTGCCAGCAGCTTCCGATCCTCCCAGATATACAATGAGCAGTTCTTC
CASSFRSSQIYNEQFF
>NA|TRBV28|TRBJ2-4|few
TGTGCCAGCGGGAGGTTAGAGGACATTCAGTACTTC
CASGRLEDIQYF
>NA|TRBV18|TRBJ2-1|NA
TGTGCCAGCTCACCACCAGTAAGGGAGCAGTTCTTC
CASSPPVREQFF
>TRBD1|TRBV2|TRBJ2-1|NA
TGTGCCAGCCGGGACAGGGGGATCTCCTACAATGAGCAGTTCTTC
CASRDRGISYNEQFF
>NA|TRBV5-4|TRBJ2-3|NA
TGTGCCAGCAGTCGAGATGGAGCTAGCACAGATACGCAGTATTTT
CASSRDGASTDTQYF
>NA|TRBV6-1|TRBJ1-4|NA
TGTGCCAGCAGTGACTCGTTTGGGGAAAAACTGTTTTTT
CASSDSFGEKLFF
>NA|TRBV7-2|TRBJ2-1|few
TGTGCCAGCAGCTTTACAGGGTGGTCCTACAATGAGCAGTTCTTC
CASSFTGWSYNEQFF
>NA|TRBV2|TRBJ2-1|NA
TGTGCCAGCAGAAATAGCGGCAATGAGCAGTTCTTC
CASRNSGNEQFF
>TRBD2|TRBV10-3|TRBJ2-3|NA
TGTGCCATCAGCGGTCGACCGGGACTAGCGGGACCCCTTGTCGCAGATACGCAGTATTTT
CAISGRPGLAGPLVADTQYF
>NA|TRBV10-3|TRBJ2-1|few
TGTGCCATCAGTGGGGGGAGTTCCTACAATGAGCAGTTCTTC
CAISGGSSYNEQFF
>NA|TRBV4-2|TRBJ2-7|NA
TGTGCCAGCAGCCAAGATGGCTTCACCTACGAGCAGTACTTC
CASSQDGFTYEQYF
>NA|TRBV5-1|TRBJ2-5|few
TGCGCCAGCAGCTTGACTGAGGAGACCCAGTACTTC
CASSLTEETQYF
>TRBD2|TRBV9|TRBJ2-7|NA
TGTGCCAGCAGCTTTTCTAGCGGGAGCTACTCCGAGCAGTACTTC
CASSFSSGSYSEQYF
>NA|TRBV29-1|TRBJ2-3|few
TGCAGCGCGAGCTTGGATACGCAGTATTTT
CSASLDTQYF
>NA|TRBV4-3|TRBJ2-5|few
TGCGCCAGCAGCCAGCGGACAGAAGAGACCCAGTACTTC
CASSQRTEETQYF
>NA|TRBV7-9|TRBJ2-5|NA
TGTGCCAGCAGCGCGATAGCGGAAGAGACCCAGTACTTC
CASSAIAEETQYF
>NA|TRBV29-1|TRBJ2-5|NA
TGCAGCGTTGTCCCGGGTCAAGAGACCCAGTACTTC
CSVVPGQETQYF
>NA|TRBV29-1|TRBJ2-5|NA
TGCAGCGTTGAAACCCCGGTCGTGGAGACCCAGTACTTC
CSVETPVVETQYF
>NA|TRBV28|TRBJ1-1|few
TGTGCCAGCAGTTTATCGTACAGCCTGAACACTGAAGCTTTCTTT
CASSLSYSLNTEAFF
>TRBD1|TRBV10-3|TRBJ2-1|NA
TGTGCCACTACCGGGACAGGGGAGTCGTGGCAGTTCTTC
CATTGTGESWQFF
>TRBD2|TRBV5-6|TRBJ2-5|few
TGTGCCAGCAGCCCACTAGCGGGAGGTGAGACCCAGTACTTC
CASSPLAGGETQYF
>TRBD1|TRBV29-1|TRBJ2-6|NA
TGCAGCGTTGTTGGGGACAGGGGGGCCAACGTCCTGACTTTC
CSVVGDRGANVLTF
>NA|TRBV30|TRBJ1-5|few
TGTGCCTGGAGTCGGGGAAGCAATCAGCCCCAGCATTTT
CAWSRGSNQPQHF
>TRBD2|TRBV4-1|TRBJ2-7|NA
TGCGCCAGCAGCCAAGGGCTCGCTAGCGGGAGGTACGAGCAGTACTTC
CASSQGLASGRYEQYF
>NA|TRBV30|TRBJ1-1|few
TGTGCCTGGAGTAGAAGTGTGGGGGGTTTTAGTGAAGCTTTCTTT
CAWSRSVGGFSEAFF
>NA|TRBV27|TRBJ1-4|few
TGTGCCAGCAGTCCCCTCACGCTGACTAATGAAAAACTGTTTTTT
CASSPLTLTNEKLFF
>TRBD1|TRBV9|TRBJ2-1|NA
TGTGCCAGCAGCCTCTCCGGGACAGGGTTTTCTGAGCAGTTCTTC
CASSLSGTGFSEQFF
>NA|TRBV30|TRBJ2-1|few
TGTGCCTGGAGACCCGGCAAGTTGAGCTCCTACAATGAGCAGTTCTTC
CAWRPGKLSSYNEQFF
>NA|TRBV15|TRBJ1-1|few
TGTGCCACCAGCGGCCCCATTTCAACTGAAGCTTTCTTT
CATSGPISTEAFF
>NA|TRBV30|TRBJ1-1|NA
TGTGCCTGGAGTGTTTCCCTTGTTGTGCTCGATGAAGCTTTCTTT
CAWSVSLVVLDEAFF
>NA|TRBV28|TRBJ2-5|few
TGTGCCAGCAGCTCCTTCAGTCGGCGGGAACCCCGAGAGACCCAGTACTTC
CASSSFSRREPRETQYF
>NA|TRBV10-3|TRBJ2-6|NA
TGTGCCATCAGTGAGAGGAGTTCTGGGGCCAACGTCCTGACTTTC
CAISERSSGANVLTF
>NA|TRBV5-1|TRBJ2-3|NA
TGCGCCAGCAGCTTGGAAGGATTAGCTAGCACAGATACGCAGTATTTT
CASSLEGLASTDTQYF
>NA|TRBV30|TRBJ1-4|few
TGTGCCTGGAGTGTTAACCTTGAAAAACTGTTTTTT
CAWSVNLEKLFF
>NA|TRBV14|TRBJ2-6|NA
TGTGCCAGCAGCCAAGGAGGGGCCGGCTCTGGGGCCAACGTCCTGACTTTC
CASSQGGAGSGANVLTF
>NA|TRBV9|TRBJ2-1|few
TGTGCCAGCAGCGTAGGACTCGTATCCTACAATGAGCAGTTCTTC
CASSVGLVSYNEQFF
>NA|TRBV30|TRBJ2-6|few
TGTGCCTGGACGGCTGGGGCCAACGTCCTGACTTTC
CAWTAGANVLTF
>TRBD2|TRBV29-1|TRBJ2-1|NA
TGCAGCGTTGAACTAGCGGGAAGGGAGCAGTTCTTC
CSVELAGREQFF
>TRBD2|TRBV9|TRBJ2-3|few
TGTGCCAGCAGCATTGGACTAGCGGGAGACACAGATACGCAGTATTTT
CASSIGLAGDTDTQYF
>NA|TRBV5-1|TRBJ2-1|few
TGCGCCAGCAGCTTGGTACAGGGCTCCTACAATGAGCAGTTCTTC
CASSLVQGSYNEQFF
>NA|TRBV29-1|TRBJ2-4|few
TGCAGCGTCACGGGACCTACAGACATTCAGTACTTC
CSVTGPTDIQYF
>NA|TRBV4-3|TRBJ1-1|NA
TGCGCCAGCAGCCAAGATTTGAACACTGAAGCTTTCTTT
CASSQDLNTEAFF
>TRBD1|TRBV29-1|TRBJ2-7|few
TGCAGCGTTGGGCTGGGTGGGACAGGTAATGAGCAGTACTTC
CSVGLGGTGNEQYF
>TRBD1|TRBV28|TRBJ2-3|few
TGTGCCAGCAGTGGGGGACAGGGGAGCACAGATACGCAGTATTTT
CASSGGQGSTDTQYF
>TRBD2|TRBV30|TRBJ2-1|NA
TGTGCCTGGACTGCCGGGACTAGCGGGAGCAATGAGCAGTTCTTC
CAWTAGTSGSNEQFF
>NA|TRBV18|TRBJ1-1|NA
TGTGCCAGCTCCCCGGACGCGGCGGTAGCTTTCTTT
CASSPDAAVAFF
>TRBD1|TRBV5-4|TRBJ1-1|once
TGTGCCAGCAGACCAGGGGGCGGATGGACTGAAGCTTTCTTT
CASRPGGGWTEAFF
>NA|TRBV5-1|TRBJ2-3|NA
TGCGCCAGCGGTTGGCCAGATACGCAGTATTTT
CASGWPDTQYF
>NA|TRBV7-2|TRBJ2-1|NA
TGTGCCAGCAGCTCCGACTTAAATGAGCAGTTCTTC
CASSSDLNEQFF
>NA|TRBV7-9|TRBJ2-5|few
TGTGCCAGCAGCCGGGGGTTCCCAGAGACCCAGTACTTC
CASSRGFPETQYF
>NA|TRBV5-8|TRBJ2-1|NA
TGTGCCAGCAGCTTGGAGCAGGCCAACAATGAGCAGTTCTTC
CASSLEQANNEQFF
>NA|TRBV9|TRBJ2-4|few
TGTGCCAGCAGCCCGGGGCTAATAAACATTCAGTACTTC
CASSPGLINIQYF
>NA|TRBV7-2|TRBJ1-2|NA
TGTGCCAGCAGCCCAGGCACAGGGTATGGCTACACCTTC
CASSPGTGYGYTF
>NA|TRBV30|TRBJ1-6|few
TGTGCCTGGAGTGCCCAGGGTAATTCACCCCTCCACTTT
CAWSAQGNSPLHF
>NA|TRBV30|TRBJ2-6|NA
TGTGCCCTGGCACTCGGGGCCAACGTCCTGACTTTC
CALALGANVLTF